The 28 T cell receptor beta chains presented below share a single source sample, sequenced in a study of T cells in Graves' hyperthyroidism and ophthalmopathy. Using RNA transcripts as the source, TCR beta CDR3 regions were amplified. Carried out on the TCR CDR3, a first-round RT-PCR used the HTBI primer set. TCRdb processed the multiplex PCR reads anew with MiXCR; each CDR3 protein has one entry. The sample includes a few hundred thousand distinct CDR3 sequences, around 14% of them seen just once. The specimen sequenced was blood. Receptors originate from a woman under 30 with Graves' hyperthyroidism.

As to this clonotype: This may be a read error, as it is one base from a much larger clone. V and J are TRBV19 and TRBJ1-2; 9 bases are shared with TRBD1. Per germline, CDR1 LNHDA and CDR2 SQIVND (reference sequence). The CDR3 runs 13 residues. CDR3 in DNA: TGTGCCAGTAGGACAGGGGGGGACTATAGCTACACCTTC. It yields the protein CASRTGGDYSYTF.

Ten or more counts support this clonotype. This chain links TRBV24-1 with TRBJ2-3; possible D gene TRBD2, 5 bases. Trimming took 2 bases from V and 0 from J, leaving 14 bases between them. This CDR3 has 17 amino acids. Germline CDR1 KGHDR, CDR2 SFDVKD. The CDR3 DNA reads TGTGCCACCAGTGATTCCAGCGCGGGTCCTAGCACAGATACGCAGTATTTT. The encoded protein is CATSDSSAGPSTDTQYF.

This clonotype was recorded a few times. The chain couples TRBV9 to TRBJ2-3; 10 bases map to TRBD2. CDR1 SGDLS and CDR2 YYNGEE come from the germline V gene. This CDR3 contains 18 residues. The ends lost 1 base at V and 3 bases at J; junction bases unmatched: 11. DNA of the CDR3: TGTGCCAGCAGCGTACCCCTAGCGGGAGATATGGGGACAGATACGCAGTATTTT. It is translated as CASSVPLAGDMGTDTQYF.

Only a few counts were recorded for this clonotype. This may be a read error, as it is one base from a much larger clone. The chain is built from TRBV27 and TRBJ2-5; 8 bases are a match to TRBD2. The CDR3 spans 14 residues. J gave up 7 bases and V 10 bases, and 14 bases lay outside the gene matches. The germline CDR1 and CDR2 sequences are MNHEY and SMNVEV (reference sequence). CDR3 loop: CAIATAQAGGTQYF. As DNA, the CDR3 is TGTGCCATCGCTACTGCCCAGGCGGGGGGGACCCAGTACTTC.

In the case of this clonotype: It is likely a read error, because the conserved phenylalanine at the end of the CDR3 is missing. The limits of the CDR3 on the DNA are not certain, so only TCRdb's listed CDR3 is given. The chain links TRBV6-1 to TRBJ2-6; the DNA was not used to check the table's D call, TRBD1. The germline CDR1 and CDR2 sequences are MNHNS and SASEGT. Inclusive of both ends, the CDR3 amounts to 17 amino acids. CDR3 region: CASSTGTGGSGANVLTC.

This clonotype was picked up many times. The gene calls are TRBV18 and TRBJ1-1, with D unclear. From germline, CDR1 is KGHSH and CDR2 LQKENI. The V gene lost 4 bases and the J gene lost 10 bases, with 10 bases spanning the gap. There are 11 residues in the CDR3. The CDR3: CASSREEGAFF. The CDR3 nucleotides read TGTGCCAGCTCACGGGAGGAAGGAGCTTTCTTT.

This clonotype was seen at least ten times. The V gene is TRBV11-2, the J gene TRBJ2-1; 9 bases align to TRBD2. With 3 bases clipped from V and 3 bases from J, the junction kept 6 bases outside the gene matches. This CDR3 is built from 16 residues. Germline-derived CDR1 and CDR2 are SGHAT and FQNNGV. In DNA form, the CDR3 reads TGTGCCAGCAGCTTCCGGGGTAGCGGGAGCTACAATGAGCAGTTCTTC. It specifies CASSFRGSGSYNEQFF. Full variable domain (outside the CDR3, taken from reference TRBV11-2 and TRBJ2-1): EAGVAQSPRYKIIEKRQSVAFWCNPISGHATLYWYQQILGQGPKLLIQFQNNGVVDDSQLPKDRFSAERLKGVDSTLKIQPAKLEDSAVYLCASSFRGSGSYNEQFFGPGTRLTVL.

Only a few counts were recorded for this clonotype. Relative to the germline gene, one junction end is altered; a read error may explain this. The chain employs TRBV18 and TRBJ2-1; 9 positions agree with TRBD2. Per the germline V gene, CDR1 is KGHSH and CDR2 is LQKENI. The CDR3 spans 18 residues. The CDR3 loop reads CASSPKKTSGSSYNERFF. The CDR3 nucleotides read TGTGCCAGCTCACCAAAAAAAACTAGCGGGTCCTCCTACAATGAGCGGTTCTTC.

This clonotype was counted many times. The gene calls are TRBV15 and TRBJ2-1; perhaps D is TRBD1 or TRBD2 (5 bases each). Trimming removed 4 bases at V and 4 bases at J, with 26 bases between. This CDR3 spans 19 amino acids. CDR1 and CDR2 from the germline V gene are LNHNV and YYDKDF (reference sequence). The CDR3 region is CATSTLERDLPIIYNEQFF. The CDR3 region has the DNA TGTGCCACCAGCACCCTTGAACGGGACCTTCCCATAATTTACAATGAGCAGTTCTTC.

This clonotype was picked up a small number of times. V gene TRBV6-5 combines with J gene TRBJ1-2; D is uncertain. Germline CDR1 MNHEY, CDR2 SVGAGI. The CDR3 is 13 amino acids. V lost 5 bases and J lost 4, with 11 bases in between. The CDR3 is CASSRSGSYGYTF. The DNA of the CDR3 is TGTGCCAGCAGTCGGTCGGGGAGCTATGGCTACACCTTC.

Concerning this clonotype: One end of the junction does not line up with germline, which may come from a read error. This chain uses TRBV6-5 with TRBJ1-2, with 7 bases matching TRBD1. The CDR3 spans 15 residues. Germline V lookup: CDR1 MNHEY, CDR2 SVGAGI. CDR3 protein: CASSYFRTGVYGNTF. Written as DNA, the CDR3 is TGTGCCAGCAGTTACTTTCGGACAGGCGTCTATGGCAACACCTTC.

V usage is TRBV27 and J usage is TRBJ2-7; TRBD2 agrees at 14 bases. The CDR3 has 16 amino acids. The V gene end was trimmed by 3 bases and the J gene end by 5 bases; junction bases not matched to a gene: 6. Germline values: CDR1 MNHEY, CDR2 SMNVEV (reference sequence). CDR3 sequence reads: CASSFRGLAGADEQYV. As DNA, the CDR3 is TGTGCCAGCAGTTTTAGGGGACTAGCGGGGGCGGACGAGCAGTACGTC.

This clonotype was counted at least ten times. V gene TRBV27 combines with J gene TRBJ1-2; no clear D. Germline V CDR1 and CDR2: MNHEY, SMNVEV (reference sequence). The CDR3 is made up of 14 amino acids. With 7 bases removed from V and 8 bases from J, the gap between germline ends came to 20 bases. This CDR3 reads CASNSGPAAGGYTF. The CDR3 nucleotides are TGTGCCAGCAACTCCGGACCGGCAGCGGGCGGCTACACCTTC.

There are many counts of this clonotype. This chain's CDR3 is CAWSRQHNQPQHF. In DNA, the CDR3 is TGTGCCTGGAGTAGACAGCACAATCAGCCCCAGCATTTT. V and J are TRBV30 and TRBJ1-5; possible D gene TRBD1, 5 bases. Germline V gene sequence: CDR1 GTSNPN, CDR2 SVGIG (reference sequence). The CDR3 sequence is 13 residues long. Trimming stripped 2 bases from V and 3 bases from J, with 8 bases between.

This clonotype was found many times. The V call is TRBV18, the J call TRBJ1-1; D remains unclear. The CDR3 extends over 13 amino acids. The germline V gene encodes CDR1 KGHSH and CDR2 LQKENI. V lost 3 bases and J lost 1, with 6 bases in between. The CDR3 region is CASSPNKNTEAFF. The DNA for the CDR3 is TGTGCCAGCTCACCCAACAAGAACACTGAAGCTTTCTTT. The full variable domain, in which reference TRBV18 and TRBJ1-1 provide the parts outside the CDR3, is NAGVMQNPRHLVRRRGQEARLRCSPMKGHSHVYWYRQLPEEGLKFMVYLQKENIIDESGMPKERFSAEFPKEGPSILRIQQVVRGDSAAYFCASSPNKNTEAFFGQGTRLTVV.

The chain joins TRBV7-9 to TRBJ2-2; 9 positions agree with TRBD1. V trimming: 2 bases; J trimming: 7 bases; junction bases outside the gene matches: 11. CDR3 size: 17 residues. Germline V gene data show CDR1 as SEHNR and CDR2 as FQNEAQ (reference sequence). Here the CDR3 reads CASSLYGQGPRSGELFF. The CDR3 DNA follows: TGTGCCAGCAGCTTATATGGACAGGGGCCCCGAAGCGGGGAGCTGTTTTTT.

Many counts were recorded for this clonotype. The chain carries TRBV12-3 or TRBV12-4 and TRBJ2-1; D is undetermined. This CDR3 spans 13 amino acids. The V end lost 2 bases, the J end lost 2 bases, and 4 bases lay between the germline ends. DNA of the CDR3: TGTGCCAGCAGTTTAAGTACCTACAATGAGCAGTTCTTC. Protein product: CASSLSTYNEQFF.

This clonotype has ten or more counts. The V gene is TRBV29-1, the J gene TRBJ2-5; 8 nucleotides align to TRBD1. The V gene end was trimmed by 6 bases and the J gene end by 0 bases; junction bases not matched to a gene: 6. The CDR3 spans 14 residues. Germline CDR1 reads SQVTM; CDR2 reads ANQGSEA. The CDR3 DNA reads TGCAGCGTCGAGGACAGGGCGTACCAAGAGACCCAGTACTTC. Amino acids: CSVEDRAYQETQYF.

This clonotype has at least ten counts. This rearrangement joins TRBV3-1 to TRBJ1-6; D might be TRBD1 (5 bases). Looked up from germline, CDR1 is LGHDT and CDR2 is YNNKEL (reference sequence). The CDR3 length is 14 residues. V was shortened by 1 base and J by 7 bases, with 8 bases between the two germline ends. CDR3 nucleotide sequence: TGTGCCAGCAGCCAAGTTCGGGGGAATTCACCCCTCCACTTT. Translated: CASSQVRGNSPLHF.

This clonotype was counted ten times or more. The genes are TRBV30 and TRBJ2-3; D tentatively reads TRBD1 or TRBD2 (5 bases each). Germline-derived CDR1 and CDR2 are GTSNPN and SVGIG (reference sequence). V was shortened by 0 bases and J by 3 bases, with 13 bases between the two germline ends. The CDR3 length is 15 residues. The CDR3 loop is CAWSVPRGVTDTQYF. CDR3 in DNA: TGTGCCTGGAGTGTACCGAGGGGTGTTACAGATACGCAGTATTTT.

On this clonotype: A clone one base away is much larger, so this may be a read error. The chain combines TRBV12-3 or TRBV12-4 with TRBJ2-3; TRBD2 might be the D (7 bases). The CDR3 contains 16 residues. The CDR3 DNA is TGTGCCGGCAGTTTAAGGGGAGGGGGGCCGCAAGATACGCAGTATTTT. Residues: CAGSLRGGGPQDTQYF.

The chain combines TRBV4-1 with TRBJ2-7; TRBD1 matches 7 bases. This CDR3 is 15 amino acids long. Germline V CDR1 and CDR2: MGHRA, YSYEKL. V was pared by 3 bases and J by 2 bases, with 7 bases of the junction left unmatched. This chain's CDR3 is CASSQGQSAPYEQYF. The CDR3 DNA is TGCGCCAGCAGCCAGGGACAGAGTGCCCCCTACGAGCAGTACTTC.

The table lists this clonotype with many counts. The rearrangement uses TRBV6-1 and TRBJ1-5; unclear D gene. The CDR3 is 16 amino acids. Trimming removed 5 bases at V and 2 bases at J, with 16 bases between. The germline V gene has CDR1 MNHNS and CDR2 SASEGT. CDR3 nucleotide sequence: TGTGCCAGCAGTAATAGCTTGAATCTTGGCAATCAGCCCCAGCATTTT. This translates into CASSNSLNLGNQPQHF.

This clonotype has at least ten counts. The genes are TRBV7-3 and TRBJ2-1; D might be TRBD2 (5 bases). The CDR3 contains 14 residues. Germline V gene sequence: CDR1 SGHTA, CDR2 FQGTGA. The germline V and J ends were trimmed by 5 bases and 6 bases, with 14 bases remaining between them. The CDR3 sequence: CASSPAGMGNEQFF. As DNA, the CDR3 is TGTGCCAGCAGCCCCGCCGGGATGGGCAATGAGCAGTTCTTC.

This clonotype was picked up many times. The rearrangement joins TRBV6-1 to TRBJ1-1, with D possibly being TRBD1 (5 bases). The CDR3 sequence is 14 residues long. V was shortened by 7 bases and J by 2 bases, with 14 bases between the two germline ends. The germline V gene encodes CDR1 MNHNS and CDR2 SASEGT. The DNA for the CDR3 is TGTGCCAGCACCTACGCCGGGACCAACACTGAAGCTTTCTTT. Its protein product is CASTYAGTNTEAFF.

Details on this clonotype: A read error may be the cause here, since a much bigger clone is one base away. The chain is built from TRBV24-1 and TRBJ1-2, with 10 nucleotides matching TRBD1. Germline assignment: CDR1 KGHDR and CDR2 SFDVKD. The CDR3 contains 15 residues. The CDR3 DNA follows: TGTGCCACCAGTGATTCCGGGACAGGGGTTGATGGCCACACCTTC. Translating gives CATSDSGTGVDGHTF.

This clonotype was counted ten times or more. This chain connects TRBV3-1 to TRBJ1-1; D unresolved. The CDR3 runs 13 residues. Trimming pared 3 bases from V and 6 bases from J, leaving 11 bases between. Germline CDR1 LGHDT, CDR2 YNNKEL (reference sequence). The CDR3: CASSHVVGAEAFF. In DNA form, the CDR3 reads TGTGCCAGCAGCCATGTCGTCGGCGCTGAAGCTTTCTTT.

The sample holds many counts of this clonotype. V gene TRBV12-3 or TRBV12-4 combines with J gene TRBJ1-2, with 9 bases matching TRBD1. CDR3 length: 14 residues. Trimming took 5 bases from V and 5 from J; bases not matched to a gene: 6. In DNA, the CDR3 is TGTGCCAGCAGTGGAACGGGACAGGGTTATGGCTACACCTTC. It is translated as CASSGTGQGYGYTF.